Listed below are T cell receptor beta chains from one sample, sequenced in a study of shared clonotypes between healthy human individuals. Profiling relied on immunoSEQ multiplex PCR, and the TCRdb table lists in-frame clones only, not all of them. Here the sample spans 730,000 or so clones, about two thirds being singletons. Sequencing used memory CD4+ T cells sorted from blood. All receptors derive from a woman aged 30 to 39 in good health. CDR3s include the opening cysteine and the closing phenylalanine or tryptophan. D genes are given only for firm matches. Only some rows state a clone size, as once, few, many or a class for expanded clones.

d_gene,abundance,v_gene,j_gene,CDR3nt,CDR3aa
-,-,TRBV11-2,TRBJ2-1,TGTGCCAGCAGCTTAACCACAGACAATGAGCAGTTCTTC,CASSLTTDNEQFF
TRBD2,few,TRBV5-1,TRBJ2-5,TGCGCCAGCAGCTTGGCCGGGACTAGCGGCCAAGAGACCCAGTACTTC,CASSLAGTSGQETQYF
-,many,TRBV9,TRBJ1-3,TGTGCCAGCAGCTACCATCACGGGACGGTCTCTGGAAACACCATATATTTT,CASSYHHGTVSGNTIYF
-,many,TRBV5-4,TRBJ2-3,TGTGCCAGCAGCCTAATAGGGACAGATACGCAGTATTTT,CASSLIGTDTQYF
-,-,TRBV5-1,TRBJ2-7,TGCGCCAGCAGCTTGGGAGTTAGCTACGAGCAGTACTTC,CASSLGVSYEQYF
-,-,TRBV14,TRBJ1-2,TGTGCCAGCAGCCATTGGGGATGGGCCTTGGGCAGTAAGACACAGCCTAACTATGGCTACACCTTC,CASSHWGWALGSKTQPNYGYTF
-,-,TRBV5-3,TRBJ1-1,TGTGCCAGAAGAGTCCCCGACAGAGTGAACACTGAAGCTTTCTTT,CARRVPDRVNTEAFF
-,-,TRBV6-6,TRBJ1-2,TGTGCCAGCAGGAACCCCGGAAACAAATACTATGGCTACACCTTC,CASRNPGNKYYGYTF
-,few,TRBV20-1,TRBJ1-2,TGCAGTGCCGGGACCGATGGCTACACCTTC,CSAGTDGYTF
-,-,TRBV5-4,TRBJ1-5,TGTGCCAGCAGCTTGGGAGGGGGAGACGCGCATCAGCCCCAGCATTTT,CASSLGGGDAHQPQHF
-,few,TRBV13,TRBJ2-3,TGTGCCAGCAGCTTATCTCCTGATAGAGGCACAGATACGCAGTATTTT,CASSLSPDRGTDTQYF
TRBD2,few,TRBV5-1,TRBJ2-1,TGCGCCAGCTCCTTCGGGGGGGCTAGCGGAGCCTACCTCAATGAGCAGTTCTTC,CASSFGGASGAYLNEQFF
TRBD1,-,TRBV5-1,TRBJ2-3,TGCGCCAGCAGCTTAACGAGGACAGGGGGAACAGATACGCAGTATTTT,CASSLTRTGGTDTQYF
-,-,TRBV7-2,TRBJ2-2,TGTGCCAGCAGCTCCGAACTTTACCCCACCGGGGAGCTGTTTTTT,CASSSELYPTGELFF
-,many,TRBV7-2,TRBJ2-7,TGTGCCAGCAGCTTAGGACAGCCCTCCCTCGCCTACGAGCAGTACTTC,CASSLGQPSLAYEQYF
-,few,TRBV7-8,TRBJ1-1,TGTGCCAGCAGACTTGCCGCGCTGAACACTGAAGCTTTCTTT,CASRLAALNTEAFF
-,-,TRBV21-1,TRBJ2-6,TGTGCCGGTGGACAGGGGAGCTCTGGGGCCAACGTCCTGACTTTC,CAGGQGSSGANVLTF
TRBD1,-,TRBV28,TRBJ1-3,TGTGCCAGCAGCCGACAGGGCTCAGGTGGAAACACCATATATTTT,CASSRQGSGGNTIYF
-,once,TRBV5-1,TRBJ2-2,TGCGCCAGCAGCTTGGATCTGGGAGTGGTTACCGGGGAGCTGTTTTTT,CASSLDLGVVTGELFF
TRBD1,-,TRBV4-1,TRBJ2-2,TGCGCCAGCAGCCGCGGGGGACAGGGCGTCGCCGGGGAGCTGTTTTTT,CASSRGGQGVAGELFF
-,-,TRBV19,TRBJ2-5,TGTGCCAGTAGTATTTCGGGAAGGGGAGGAGAGACCCAGTACTTC,CASSISGRGGETQYF
TRBD1,-,TRBV15,TRBJ1-2,TGTGCCACCAGTACGGGACAGCTCTATGGCTACACCTTC,CATSTGQLYGYTF
TRBD2,-,TRBV27,TRBJ2-5,TGTGCCAGCAAATTACTAGCGGGAGTAGAGACCCAGTACTTC,CASKLLAGVETQYF
-,-,TRBV27,TRBJ1-2,TGTGCCAGCAGTCCATTGACCAGGAATGACTATGGCTACACCTTC,CASSPLTRNDYGYTF
TRBD2,-,TRBV18,TRBJ2-2,TGTGCCAGCTCACCGAGGGCTAGCGGGAGTGACGGGGAGCTGTTTTTT,CASSPRASGSDGELFF
-,few,TRBV25-1,TRBJ1-4,TGTGCCAGCAGTGAATATGTAGGGGACTCAACTAATGAAAAACTGTTTTTT,CASSEYVGDSTNEKLFF
-,few,TRBV5-4,TRBJ2-7,TGTGCCAGCAGCCCCACCAATTGGGTGAACTCCTACGAGCAGTACTTC,CASSPTNWVNSYEQYF
-,-,TRBV28,TRBJ2-1,TGTGCCAGCAGTTTGGGGTTGGTCAATGAGCAGTTCTTC,CASSLGLVNEQFF
-,once,TRBV29-1,TRBJ2-7,TGCAGCGTTGAATCAGGGTCCAACGAGCAGTACTTC,CSVESGSNEQYF
TRBD1,once,TRBV4-2,TRBJ1-5,TGTGCCAGCAGCCAATCTACAGGGGGGTCGGATCAGCCCCAGCATTTT,CASSQSTGGSDQPQHF
-,-,TRBV11-3,TRBJ2-6,TGTGCCAGCAGCCCTGGGGGGTCTGGGGCCAACGTCCTGACTTTC,CASSPGGSGANVLTF
-,-,TRBV6-5,TRBJ2-5,TGTGCCAGCAGTACACTCGGGGCACAAGAGACCCAGTACTTC,CASSTLGAQETQYF
-,-,TRBV19,TRBJ1-5,TGTGCCAGTAGAACCGGGCCACCCGGACCCCAGCATTTT,CASRTGPPGPQHF
TRBD1,-,TRBV19,TRBJ1-2,TGTGCCAGCTCAAATATTATCGGGACAGGGAGCGGCTACACCTTC,CASSNIIGTGSGYTF
-,-,TRBV7-2,TRBJ1-3,TGTGCCAGCAGATCCACGGGGGCTGGAAACACCATATATTTT,CASRSTGAGNTIYF
-,-,TRBV7-2,TRBJ2-7,TGTGCCAGCAGCAGAACAGGGGGGGGCTCCTACGAGCAGTACTTC,CASSRTGGGSYEQYF
-,-,TRBV10-3,TRBJ2-3,TGTGCCATCAGTCAATTTTTACAGGGCTCCCTTAGCACAGATACGCAGTATTTT,CAISQFLQGSLSTDTQYF
TRBD1,-,TRBV28,TRBJ1-3,TGTGCCAGCAGTTTACGACAGGGGCCCTCTGGAAACACCATATATTTT,CASSLRQGPSGNTIYF
-,-,TRBV28,TRBJ1-5,TGTGCCAGCAGTCCCCCTTATGGCAATCAGCCCCAGCATTTT,CASSPPYGNQPQHF
TRBD2,-,TRBV5-1,TRBJ2-1,TGCGCCAGCAGCTCCGGACTAGCGGGAGTTTACAATGAGCAGTTCTTC,CASSSGLAGVYNEQFF
-,-,TRBV28,TRBJ1-5,TGTGCCAGCAGAAGGACAGTTAGCAATCAGCCCCAGCATTTT,CASRRTVSNQPQHF
TRBD2,-,TRBV28,TRBJ2-1,TGTGCCAGCAGTTCCACTACTAGCGGGATCTACAATGAGCAGTTCTTC,CASSSTTSGIYNEQFF
TRBD2,-,TRBV6-6,TRBJ2-3,TGTGCCAGCAGTAGCGGGGGTCCCACAGATACGCAGTATTTT,CASSSGGPTDTQYF
TRBD2,-,TRBV25-1,TRBJ2-7,TGTGCCAGCAGTGAACTAGCGGGAGGTACGTACGAGCAGTACTTC,CASSELAGGTYEQYF
TRBD1,-,TRBV5-1,TRBJ1-1,TGCGCCAGCAGCTCCTCGACAGGGGGTATCACTGAAGCTTTCTTT,CASSSSTGGITEAFF
-,-,TRBV25-1,TRBJ2-7,TGTGCCAGCAGTGGATACCGGGACCCACGGGAGTACGAGCAGTACTTC,CASSGYRDPREYEQYF
-,few,TRBV5-6,TRBJ2-7,TGTGCCAGCAGCCCGGCGGCAGGGGTCGACGAGCAGTACTTC,CASSPAAGVDEQYF
-,-,TRBV30,TRBJ1-5,TGTGCCTGGAGTGTTAAGGGGTTAGACAATCAGCCCCAGCATTTT,CAWSVKGLDNQPQHF
-,-,TRBV11-1,TRBJ2-7,TGTGCCAGCAGCGGAGAGCTGTCCGTCTACGAGCAGTACTTC,CASSGELSVYEQYF
-,-,TRBV18,TRBJ2-7,TGTGCCAGCTCACCCTCACGAAGGACTGTATCCTACGAGCAGTACTTC,CASSPSRRTVSYEQYF
-,few,TRBV2,TRBJ2-5,TGTGCCAGCACCGGAGGGGTTTGGGGAGAGACCCAGTACTTC,CASTGGVWGETQYF
-,-,TRBV6-5,TRBJ2-7,TGTGCCAGCAGAACAGGGGGGGTTCGCTACGAGCAGTACTTC,CASRTGGVRYEQYF
-,-,TRBV11-2,TRBJ2-7,TGTGCCAGCAGCGGTGTACGGAATAACTACGAGCAGTACTTC,CASSGVRNNYEQYF